These 30 T cell receptor beta chains share one sample of origin, sequenced in a study of shared clonotypes between healthy human individuals. The data were produced by immunoSEQ multiplex PCR, yet TCRdb's version contains in-frame clones alone and is incomplete. The sample has approximately 740,000 clones; around 92% are singletons. CD45RO negativity and positive selection for CCR7 defined naive CD8 cells, a population that excluded terminally differentiated effector memory CD45RA+ cells. Input material: naive CD8+ T cells sorted from blood. The receptors were gathered from a man aged 25 to 40 in good health.

Remarks on this clone: Other DNA variants within this sample encode the same CDR3. The rearrangement links TRBV7-9 to TRBJ2-7; D perhaps matches TRBD2 (6 bases). The CDR3 spans 14 residues. V lost 5 bases, J lost 2 bases, and 13 bases lay in between. In germline, CDR1 is SEHNR, CDR2 FQNEAQ (reference sequence). CDR3 DNA sequence: TGTGCCAGCAGCCCCGGGACTGGACCCTACGAGCAGTACTTC. Encoded protein: CASSPGTGPYEQYF.

The rearrangement uses TRBV28 and TRBJ2-7, with D possibly being TRBD2 (5 bases). V lost 4 bases to trimming and J lost 1 base, with 8 bases between them. CDR1 and CDR2 from the germline V gene are MDHEN and SYDVKM. The CDR3 contains 13 residues. The CDR3 region has the DNA TGTGCCAGCAGTTGGTCGGGGTCCTACGAGCAGTACTTC. It encodes CASSWSGSYEQYF.

V gene TRBV27 combines with J gene TRBJ2-7, with D possibly matching TRBD2 (6 bases). This CDR3 region has 14 residues. Trimming removed 4 bases at V and 5 bases at J, with 15 bases between. Germline values: CDR1 MNHEY, CDR2 SMNVEV (reference sequence). In DNA form, the CDR3 reads TGTGCCAGCAGTTGGTCCGGGACTGCAAACGAGCAGTACTTC. This codes for CASSWSGTANEQYF.

This chain joins TRBV11-2 and TRBJ2-7; 8 positions match TRBD2. V lost 5 bases to trimming and J lost 0 bases; unmatched junction nucleotides: 6. The CDR3 spans 15 residues. Germline CDR1 is SGHAT and CDR2 is FQNNGV. The DNA of the CDR3 is TGTGCCAGCAGCCCCGGGACTAGAAGCTCCTACGAGCAGTACTTC. Protein product: CASSPGTRSSYEQYF.

The genes are TRBV11-2 and TRBJ2-5; 9 bases are a match to TRBD2. Germline CDR1 and CDR2: SGHAT and FQNNGV. Germline trimming cut 3 bases from V and 2 bases from J; bases unmatched to any gene: 10. The CDR3 loop spans 17 amino acids. CDR3 loop: CASSFLPASGTQETQYF. CDR3 in DNA: TGTGCCAGCAGCTTTTTGCCCGCTAGCGGGACTCAAGAGACCCAGTACTTC.

The V gene is TRBV7-2, the J gene TRBJ2-7; weak D call: TRBD2 (7 bases). The CDR3 totals 15 residues. V gave up 5 bases and J gave up 5 bases, with 19 bases separating them. Germline V gene sequence: CDR1 SGHTA, CDR2 FQGNSA. The CDR3 coding sequence is TGTGCCAGCAGCCCCGATTGGGGGGGGGCGAACGAGCAGTACTTC. Amino acids: CASSPDWGGANEQYF. Complete variable domain (other parts from reference TRBV7-2 and TRBJ2-7): GAGVSQSPSNKVTEKGKDVELRCDPISGHTALYWYRQSLGQGLEFLIYFQGNSAPDKSGLPSDRFSAERTGGSVSTLTIQRTQQEDSAVYLCASSPDWGGANEQYFGPGTRLTVT.

The V call is TRBV6-5, the J call TRBJ2-1; TRBD2 might be the D (5 bases). With 7 bases removed from V and 8 bases from J, the gap between germline ends came to 12 bases. Germline-derived CDR1 and CDR2 are MNHEY and SVGAGI. The CDR3 runs 12 residues. CDR3 protein: CASKRGGDEQFF. In nucleotides, the CDR3 is TGTGCCAGCAAACGGGGTGGCGATGAGCAGTTCTTC.

The rearrangement uses TRBV15 and TRBJ1-1; D unclear. The CDR3 is made up of 14 amino acids. CDR1 is LNHNV and CDR2 is YYDKDF in the germline V gene (reference sequence). V was cut by 3 bases and J by 1 base, with 9 bases left in between. CDR3: CATSSVGQNTEAFF. The CDR3 nucleotides are TGTGCCACCAGCAGTGTAGGGCAGAACACTGAAGCTTTCTTT.

The CDR3 here is CASSQGAGGNEQFF. Written as DNA, the CDR3 is TGCGCCAGCAGCCAAGGGGCGGGAGGGAATGAGCAGTTCTTC. The chain carries TRBV4-1 and TRBJ2-1, with 9 bases that match TRBD2. With 1 base clipped from V and 7 bases from J, the junction kept 2 bases outside the gene matches. There are 14 residues in the CDR3. Germline CDR1 MGHRA, CDR2 YSYEKL.

This chain connects TRBV7-9 to TRBJ2-3; no clear D gene. The CDR3 consists of 16 residues. Per germline, CDR1 SEHNR and CDR2 FQNEAQ (reference sequence). V gave up 5 bases and J gave up 2 bases, with 17 bases separating them. Here the CDR3 DNA reads TGTGCCAGCAGCCCCGGGCCAGTGGGGATCACAGATACGCAGTATTTT. Protein: CASSPGPVGITDTQYF.

This clone has a single count. The rearrangement joins TRBV29-1 to TRBJ1-2, with 7 bases aligning to TRBD1. V was pared by 1 base and J by 7 bases, with 3 bases of the junction left unmatched. The CDR3 is 12 residues long. Germline V gene lookup returns CDR1 SQVTM and CDR2 ANQGSEA. CDR3 coding DNA: TGCAGCGTTGAAGGGGACAGTGGTGGCTACACCTTC. Its translation is CSVEGDSGGYTF.

V is TRBV6-5 and J is TRBJ1-1; D remains unclear. CDR3 size: 14 residues. With 7 bases removed from V and 1 base from J, the gap between germline ends came to 13 bases. Germline values: CDR1 MNHEY, CDR2 SVGAGI. CDR3 nucleotide sequence: TGTGCCAGCAATCTAGGGTCAGGGAACACTGAAGCTTTCTTT. It encodes CASNLGSGNTEAFF.

Only one count was recorded for this clone. The chain is built from TRBV2 and TRBJ2-5; TRBD2 aligns across 8 bases. The CDR3 length is 15 residues. Germline CDR1 and CDR2: SNHLY and FYNNEI. The trim removed 6 bases at V and 5 bases at J, leaving 11 bases unmatched. The CDR3 region has the DNA TGTGCCAGCAGCCCCGAGGTAGCGGGAAGTGAGACCCAGTACTTC. Amino acids: CASSPEVAGSETQYF.

DNA of the CDR3: TGCGCCAGCAGCCCGGGACGGTCGAACACCGGGGAGCTGTTTTTT. Encoded protein: CASSPGRSNTGELFF. This chain connects TRBV5-1 to TRBJ2-2; D assignment may be TRBD1 or TRBD2 (5 bases each). The CDR3 is 15 amino acids. Germline-derived CDR1 and CDR2 are SGHRS and YFSETQ. The V end was cut by 4 bases, the J end by 0 bases, with 10 bases between.

Written as DNA, the CDR3 is TGTGCCAGCAGCCCTTATGAGACCCTGATCACCGGGGAGCTGTTTTTT. Protein: CASSPYETLITGELFF. The rearrangement links TRBV9 to TRBJ2-2; D remains unclear. The V end lost 4 bases, the J end lost 4 bases, and 17 bases lay between the germline ends. The CDR3 has 16 residues. Germline CDR1 is SGDLS and CDR2 is YYNGEE.

V gene TRBV7-2 combines with J gene TRBJ2-7; tentative D call: TRBD2 (7 bases). The CDR3 covers 15 residues. V lost 5 bases to trimming and J lost 3 bases, with 17 bases between them. In germline, CDR1 is SGHTA, CDR2 FQGNSA. CDR3 sequence: CASSHGLGGRYEQYF. The CDR3 bases are TGTGCCAGCAGCCACGGTTTGGGGGGGCGCTACGAGCAGTACTTC.

The chain links TRBV9 to TRBJ2-6, with a tentative D call TRBD1 (6 bases). The V gene lost 4 bases and the J gene lost 0 bases, with 23 bases spanning the gap. CDR1 and CDR2 (germline): SGDLS, YYNGEE. The CDR3 spans 20 residues. CDR3 coding DNA: TGTGCCAGCAGCATCTCCACAGACAGGAAACAAAACTCTGGGGCCAACGTCCTGACTTTC. It specifies CASSISTDRKQNSGANVLTF.

This chain connects TRBV27 to TRBJ2-1; tentatively, D is TRBD1 (7 bases). This CDR3 is built from 18 residues. Trimming stripped 5 bases from V and 5 bases from J, with 25 bases between. Germline V gene sequence: CDR1 MNHEY, CDR2 SMNVEV (reference sequence). As DNA, the CDR3 is TGTGCCAGCAGTCTGCCGGGTCGACAGGGAAGGGAGGACAATGAGCAGTTCTTC. Translation: CASSLPGRQGREDNEQFF.

Concerning this clone: Other DNA sequences in the sample encode the same CDR3. The chain carries TRBV27 and TRBJ1-1; a possible D gene is TRBD1 (5 bases). Germline-derived CDR1 and CDR2 are MNHEY and SMNVEV (reference sequence). The length of the CDR3 is 14 residues. V was cut by 2 bases and J by 2 bases, with 9 bases left in between. The CDR3 nucleotides are TGTGCCAGCAGTTTACAAAGGGGTAACACTGAAGCTTTCTTT. It is translated as CASSLQRGNTEAFF.

This clone has more than one count but fewer than ten. The rearrangement uses TRBV5-4 and TRBJ2-7, with 7 bases identical to TRBD1. V shed 0 bases and J 2 bases; nucleotides not matched to a gene: 5. The V gene's germline CDR1 is SGHNT and CDR2 YYREEE (reference sequence). This CDR3 contains 15 residues. DNA of the CDR3: TGTGCCAGCAGCTTGGCCGGGCAGGGGGCCTACGAGCAGTACTTC. It specifies CASSLAGQGAYEQYF.

The J gene is TRBJ2-1, the V gene TRBV7-9; 11 bases match TRBD2. This CDR3 comprises 16 residues. The germline gives CDR1 SEHNR, CDR2 FQNEAQ (reference sequence). V shed 5 bases, J shed 3 bases, and the junction held 6 bases outside the gene matches. CDR3 in DNA: TGTGCCAGCAGCCGGTTGACTAGCGGGGTCTACAATGAGCAGTTCTTC. Translating it yields CASSRLTSGVYNEQFF.

The chain has TRBV2 and TRBJ2-2; D uncertain. V lost 7 bases, J lost 1 base, and 10 bases lay in between. The CDR3 loop spans 14 amino acids. The germline V gene encodes CDR1 SNHLY and CDR2 FYNNEI. DNA for the CDR3: TGTGCCAGCAAGAGTCGGGTGAACACCGGGGAGCTGTTTTTT. This encodes CASKSRVNTGELFF. Full variable domain (rest looked up from reference TRBV2 and TRBJ2-2): EPEVTQTPSHQVTQMGQEVILRCVPISNHLYFYWYRQILGQKVEFLVSFYNNEISEKSEIFDDQFSVERPDGSNFTLKIRSTKLEDSAMYFCASKSRVNTGELFFGEGSRLTVL.

This clone was picked up one time. This chain connects TRBV9 to TRBJ2-1; TRBD2 matches 8 bases. V gave up 2 bases and J gave up 8 bases; unmatched junction bases: 9. This CDR3 contains 15 residues. The germline gives CDR1 SGDLS, CDR2 YYNGEE. This chain's CDR3 is CASSVTGTSHDEQFF. The DNA for the CDR3 is TGTGCCAGCAGCGTCACCGGGACTAGTCATGATGAGCAGTTCTTC.

V and J are TRBV7-9 and TRBJ2-3, with TRBD2 identical over 7 bases. With 8 bases clipped from V and 4 bases from J, the junction kept 3 bases outside the gene matches. Germline loops: CDR1 SEHNR, CDR2 FQNEAQ (reference sequence). The CDR3 consists of 12 residues. The CDR3 DNA sequence: TGTGCCAGCGGGGGGGGAGCAGATACGCAGTATTTT. It specifies CASGGGADTQYF. Looking up the rest from reference TRBV7-9 and TRBJ2-3 gives the full variable domain: DTGVSQNPRHKITKRGQNVTFRCDPISEHNRLYWYRQTLGQGPEFLTYFQNEAQLEKSRLLSDRFSAERPKGSFSTLEIQRTEQGDSAMYLCASGGGADTQYFGPGTRLTVL.

A single count supports this clone. The chain has TRBV5-6 and TRBJ2-7; tentatively, D is TRBD2 (6 bases). Deletions cut 4 bases from V and 3 bases from J, with 14 bases between. Germline CDR1 SGHDT, CDR2 YYEEEE. There are 14 residues in the CDR3. CDR3 sequence reads: CASSGAGSDYEQYF. In nucleotides, the CDR3 is TGTGCCAGCAGCGGCGCGGGGAGTGACTACGAGCAGTACTTC.

The chain carries TRBV4-3 and TRBJ2-1; D is possibly TRBD2 (6 bases). Per the germline V gene, CDR1 is LGHNA and CDR2 is YSLEER. V was shortened by 0 bases and J by 0 bases, with 6 bases between the two germline ends. The CDR3 spans 15 residues. Written as DNA, the CDR3 is TGCGCCAGCAGCCAAGATAGCGGCTCCTACAATGAGCAGTTCTTC. Amino acids: CASSQDSGSYNEQFF.

This clone appeared once. V and J are TRBV10-3 and TRBJ2-1, with D tentatively TRBD2 (5 bases). Deletions cut 3 bases from V and 1 base from J, with 13 bases between. From germline, CDR1 is ENHRY and CDR2 SYGVKD. CDR3 length: 16 amino acids. CDR3 sequence reads: CAISDDKERSYNEQFF. As DNA, the CDR3 is TGTGCCATCAGTGATGATAAAGAGCGGTCCTACAATGAGCAGTTCTTC.

This clone was found once. The chain joins TRBV7-9 to TRBJ1-1; D gene unclear. Germline loops: CDR1 SEHNR, CDR2 FQNEAQ (reference sequence). The CDR3 totals 14 residues. V was clipped by 4 bases and J by 5 bases, with 14 bases between them. CDR3 in amino acids: CASSSWVSNTEAFF. The CDR3 region has the DNA TGTGCCAGCAGCTCGTGGGTCTCTAATACTGAAGCTTTCTTT.

This rearrangement joins TRBV7-3 to TRBJ2-5; TRBD1 matches at 7 bases. CDR1 is SGHTA, CDR2 FQGTGA, per germline. The CDR3 totals 17 residues. The trim removed 9 bases at V and 0 bases at J, leaving 16 bases unmatched. The CDR3 nucleotides are TGTGCCAGTCAACTCGGTGATAAGGGGGCTCACCAAGAGACCCAGTACTTC. Amino acids: CASQLGDKGAHQETQYF.

This clone occurred once. This chain joins TRBV9 and TRBJ2-7; TRBD2 matches 8 bases. The CDR3 contains 15 residues. V was clipped by 2 bases and J by 2 bases; unmatched bases: 6. In germline, CDR1 is SGDLS, CDR2 YYNGEE. The CDR3 loop reads CASSVRAGGPYEQYF. CDR3 nucleotide sequence: TGTGCCAGCAGCGTGAGGGCGGGAGGCCCCTACGAGCAGTACTTC.